This entry concerns a single T cell receptor beta chain. The entry originates in a study of blood T cell repertoires in COVID-19. Background on the study: PBMCs, B-cell-depleted T cells, or T cells provided the cDNA or gDNA that made up the material.

Original data processing: From reference gene primer amplification, estimates of nucleated cell counts were derived. Generated by immunoSEQ multiplex PCR, the TCRdb table keeps only in-frame clones and is missing some. V, J and clone size are taken as reported in that table, and D and trimming were inferred from the DNA itself. The sample has around 130,000 clones, around 88% seen once; the top ten hold about 2.5%. Membership in each cohort depended on participant-reported clinical history. Resolution of symptoms, clearance, or two negative PCRs was present in recovered Cohort 3 donors. The CDR3 runs to 15 residues. CDR1 is LNHDA and CDR2 is SQIVND in the germline V gene (reference sequence). Trimming stripped 0 bases from V and 9 bases from J, with 12 bases between.

This TCR was sampled from a woman between 50 and 59 years old who had recovered from COVID-19. V gene TRBV19 combines with J gene TRBJ1-6; weak D call: TRBD1 (5 bases). Sequencing used PBMCs or T cells enriched from blood (not recorded which). CDR3 amino acids: CASSIEGGAGSPLHF. CDR3 bases: TGTGCCAGTAGTATAGAAGGCGGGGCGGGTTCACCCCTCCACTTT.